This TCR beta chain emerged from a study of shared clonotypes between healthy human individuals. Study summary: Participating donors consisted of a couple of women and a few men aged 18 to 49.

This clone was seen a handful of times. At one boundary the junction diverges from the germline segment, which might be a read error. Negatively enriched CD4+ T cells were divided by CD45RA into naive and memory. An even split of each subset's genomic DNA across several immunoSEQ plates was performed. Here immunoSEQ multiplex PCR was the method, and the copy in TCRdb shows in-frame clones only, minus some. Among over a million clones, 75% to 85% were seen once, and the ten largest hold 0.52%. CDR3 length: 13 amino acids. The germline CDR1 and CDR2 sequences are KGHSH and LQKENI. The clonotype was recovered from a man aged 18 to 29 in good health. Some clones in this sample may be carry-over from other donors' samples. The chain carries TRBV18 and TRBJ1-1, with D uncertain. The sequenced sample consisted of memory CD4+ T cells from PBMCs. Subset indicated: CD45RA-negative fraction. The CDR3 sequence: CASLPLGNTEAFF. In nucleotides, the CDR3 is TGTGCCAGCTTACCACTGGGGAACACTGAAGCTTTCTTT.